This T cell receptor (beta chain) comes out of a study of blood T cells in healthy people across ages. Regarding the study as a whole: Naive and antigen-experienced cells were not separated, limiting conclusive comparison.

In regard to this clonotype: Its antigen is as yet unknown.

Roughly 10 milliliters was the volume of peripheral blood drawn from each donor. With a J-beta primer mix and a sample-barcoded 5' primer, a second PCR ran about 7 to 12 cycles. TCRdb analysed the 5' RACE reads with MiXCR anew, one entry per CDR3 protein. The sample carries around 700,000 distinct CDR3 sequences, around 25% recorded once. These data were also filed under a second study, of T cells of mothers and their children.

This TCR came from a boy between 10 and 17 years old in good health. Sequenced sample: blood.

CDR3 protein: CASSRRTESYEQYF. The CDR3 nucleotides are TGTGCCAGCAGCCGCCGGACGGAGTCCTACGAGCAGTACTTC. The chain combines TRBV6-6 with TRBJ2-5; D is unresolved. The J call may be wrong; the DNA end is better matched by TRBJ2-7. The CDR3 has 14 amino acids. Per germline, CDR1 MNHNY and CDR2 SVGAGI (reference sequence).